These 32 T cell receptor beta chains originate from one sample sequenced in a study of CD8 T cells in Susac syndrome. Random hexamers were used to reverse transcribe the RNA input (about 0.5 to 1 ug). TCRdb reprocessed the immunoSEQ multiplex PCR reads with MiXCR, giving one entry per CDR3 protein. The sample consists of about 180,000 distinct CDR3 sequences, approximately 95% of them appearing once. Sequenced sample: CD8+ T cells from PBMCs. The source of these receptors is a human donor with multiple sclerosis.

This clonotype was detected once. V is TRBV29-1 and J is TRBJ2-1; TRBD1 might be the D (6 bases). Trimming removed 4 bases at V and 7 bases at J, with 17 bases between. The CDR3 spans 14 residues. From germline, CDR1 is SQVTM and CDR2 ANQGSEA. The DNA of the CDR3 is TGCAGCGTTGCCCCAACCGGCACAGGGAATGAGCAGTTCTTC. It is translated as CSVAPTGTGNEQFF.

The chain links TRBV28 to TRBJ2-2, with TRBD1 matching over 8 bases. Looked up from germline, CDR1 is MDHEN and CDR2 is SYDVKM. With 10 bases clipped from V and 3 bases from J, the junction kept 10 bases outside the gene matches. CDR3 length equals 15 residues. CDR3 DNA sequence: TGTGCCACCTCTCTTTGGACAGGGCACACCGGGGAGCTGTTTTTT. Its protein product is CATSLWTGHTGELFF.

The chain employs TRBV27 and TRBJ2-7, with TRBD2 identical over 7 bases. The V gene's germline CDR1 is MNHEY and CDR2 SMNVEV (reference sequence). The CDR3 length is 13 residues. Trimming took 4 bases from V and 2 from J; bases not matched to a gene: 2. CDR3 nucleotide sequence: TGTGCCAGCAGTTGGACTAGAGCCTACGAGCAGTACTTC. Amino acids: CASSWTRAYEQYF.

The genes are TRBV27 and TRBJ2-5; the D is unclear. Trimming cost V 5 bases and J 5 bases, with 15 bases left between them. CDR1 and CDR2 (germline): MNHEY, SMNVEV (reference sequence). The CDR3 is 14 amino acids. The CDR3 DNA reads as TGTGCCAGCAGTCCAGTCCGGACGTTGGAGACCCAGTACTTC. This sequence encodes CASSPVRTLETQYF.

The chain is built from TRBV5-1 and TRBJ2-1; D uncertain. V dropped 0 bases and J dropped 7 bases, with 8 bases sitting between them. Per germline, CDR1 SGHRS and CDR2 YFSETQ. The CDR3 totals 13 residues. In DNA form, the CDR3 reads TGCGCCAGCAGCTTGGCCGGGCCAAATGAGCAGTTCTTC. This gives the protein CASSLAGPNEQFF.

J is TRBJ2-1 and V is TRBV27, with D possibly TRBD2 on 6 matching bases. The V end lost 6 bases, the J end lost 7 bases, and 13 bases lay between the germline ends. Germline CDR1 and CDR2: MNHEY and SMNVEV (reference sequence). The CDR3 totals 13 residues. The CDR3 sequence is CASSGRAGNEQFF. The CDR3 nucleotides read TGTGCCAGCAGCGGTAGGGCGGGGAATGAGCAGTTCTTC.

The chain employs TRBV9 and TRBJ2-2; 8 bases match TRBD2. The CDR3 consists of 14 residues. In germline, CDR1 is SGDLS, CDR2 YYNGEE. The ends lost 2 bases at V and 4 bases at J; junction bases unmatched: 1. CDR3 protein: CASSVGTSTGELFF. DNA of the CDR3: TGTGCCAGCAGCGTGGGGACTAGCACCGGGGAGCTGTTTTTT.

The V gene is TRBV3-1, the J gene TRBJ2-5; TRBD2 agrees at 7 bases. The germline V gene has CDR1 LGHDT and CDR2 YNNKEL (reference sequence). CDR3 size: 19 residues. With V trimmed by 0 bases and J by 4 bases, 17 bases remained unmatched. CDR3 sequence reads: CASSQEMGGLGLGGETQYF. The CDR3 DNA reads TGTGCCAGCAGCCAAGAAATGGGGGGTCTAGGACTAGGAGGAGAGACCCAGTACTTC.

The genes are TRBV15 and TRBJ1-3, with D hard to call. The length of the CDR3 is 14 residues. The V gene lost 6 bases and the J gene lost 4 bases, with 13 bases spanning the gap. From germline, CDR1 is LNHNV and CDR2 YYDKDF (reference sequence). DNA for the CDR3: TGTGCCACCAGAGACCGAGGAGACGGAAACACCATATATTTT. Its protein product is CATRDRGDGNTIYF.

The chain uses TRBV11-2 and TRBJ2-3; unclear D gene. This CDR3 region has 15 residues. Germline CDR1 is SGHAT and CDR2 is FQNNGV. V was pared by 5 bases and J by 4 bases, with 16 bases between. CDR3 sequence: CASSAVGPVSDTQYF. The CDR3 DNA sequence: TGTGCCAGCAGCGCAGTGGGCCCGGTGTCAGATACGCAGTATTTT.

The V call is TRBV7-8, the J call TRBJ1-1; D is undetermined. The V and J ends lost 1 base and 11 bases respectively, with 8 bases between them. In germline, CDR1 is SGHVS, CDR2 FQNEAQ. The CDR3 has 11 amino acids. The CDR3 is CASSLGVRAFF. The CDR3 DNA sequence: TGTGCCAGCAGCTTAGGAGTAAGGGCTTTCTTT.

The chain uses TRBV9 and TRBJ2-3; possible D gene TRBD2, 5 bases. CDR1 is SGDLS and CDR2 is YYNGEE in the germline V gene. Trimming removed 3 bases at V and 1 base at J, with 9 bases between. The CDR3 is made up of 14 amino acids. CDR3 amino acids: CASSAGKRTDTQYF. As DNA, the CDR3 is TGTGCCAGCAGCGCGGGAAAACGCACAGATACGCAGTATTTT.

The chain carries TRBV3-1 and TRBJ1-1; D is possibly TRBD1 (6 bases). Deletions cut 4 bases from V and 7 bases from J, with 13 bases between. Germline CDR1 and CDR2: LGHDT and YNNKEL (reference sequence). This CDR3 region has 13 residues. The CDR3 region is CASSPETGLEAFF. DNA for the CDR3: TGTGCCAGCAGCCCCGAGACAGGCCTTGAAGCTTTCTTT.

The CDR3 reads CATSNGMNTGELFF. The CDR3 bases are TGTGCCACCAGTAACGGAATGAACACCGGGGAGCTGTTTTTT. The gene calls are TRBV15 and TRBJ2-2; D ambiguous. This CDR3 spans 14 amino acids. Deletions cut 6 bases from V and 1 base from J, with 9 bases between. Germline lookup yields CDR1 LNHNV and CDR2 YYDKDF (reference sequence).

This CDR3 is CASSLGQNTGELFF. The CDR3 nucleotides are TGTGCCAGCAGCTTGGGACAGAACACCGGGGAGCTGTTTTTT. The chain has TRBV5-6 and TRBJ2-2, with no clear D. CDR1 and CDR2 (germline): SGHDT, YYEEEE. V was clipped by 0 bases and J by 1 base, with 4 bases between them. This CDR3 contains 14 residues.

The chain joins TRBV29-1 to TRBJ2-4; D perhaps matches TRBD2 (6 bases). Germline CDR1 SQVTM, CDR2 ANQGSEA. The CDR3 is 15 amino acids. With 0 bases removed from V and 6 bases from J, the gap between germline ends came to 15 bases. CDR3 residues: CSVEDRGGVGNIQYF. CDR3 bases: TGCAGCGTTGAAGATCGTGGAGGGGTGGGAAACATTCAGTACTTC. The whole variable domain, remainder taken from reference TRBV29-1 and TRBJ2-4, is SAVISQKPSRDICQRGTSLTIQCQVDSQVTMMFWYRQQPGQSLTLIATANQGSEATYESGFVIDKFPISRPNLTFSTLTVSNMSPEDSSIYLCSVEDRGGVGNIQYFGAGTRLSVL.

The chain uses TRBV3-1 and TRBJ2-1; a weak D match, TRBD1 (6 bases). The V gene lost 3 bases and the J gene lost 7 bases, with 13 bases spanning the gap. Germline values: CDR1 LGHDT, CDR2 YNNKEL (reference sequence). CDR3 length: 14 residues. This chain's CDR3 is CASSHQDSPNEQFF. In DNA form, the CDR3 reads TGTGCCAGCAGCCACCAGGACAGCCCAAATGAGCAGTTCTTC.

The chain joins TRBV7-9 to TRBJ2-3; 7 nucleotides match TRBD2. From germline, CDR1 is SEHNR and CDR2 FQNEAQ (reference sequence). This CDR3 region has 16 residues. The V gene end was trimmed by 5 bases and the J gene end by 8 bases; junction bases not matched to a gene: 16. CDR3 nucleotide sequence: TGTGCCAGCAGCCCGCCCGATGCGGGGGAGGTTGTTACGCAGTATTTT. As protein: CASSPPDAGEVVTQYF.

V is TRBV27 and J is TRBJ1-2, with TRBD1 identical over 10 bases. V was pared by 5 bases and J by 5 bases, with 2 bases of the junction left unmatched. The CDR3 is made up of 13 amino acids. The germline CDR1 and CDR2 sequences are MNHEY and SMNVEV (reference sequence). Here the CDR3 reads CASSMGQGYGYTF. CDR3 coding DNA: TGTGCCAGCAGTATGGGACAGGGGTATGGCTACACCTTC.

This rearrangement joins TRBV5-1 to TRBJ2-5; either TRBD1 or TRBD2 may supply D (5 bases each). Germline CDR1 reads SGHRS; CDR2 reads YFSETQ. The V gene lost 4 bases and the J gene lost 5 bases, with 24 bases spanning the gap. CDR3 length equals 17 residues. Here the CDR3 reads CASSLGEVVFRRETQYF. The DNA of the CDR3 is TGCGCCAGCAGCCTGGGGGAAGTTGTATTCCGTAGGGAGACCCAGTACTTC.

The chain employs TRBV29-1 and TRBJ2-1; TRBD2 is a possible D gene (7 bases). Germline loops: CDR1 SQVTM, CDR2 ANQGSEA. Deletions cut 5 bases from V and 6 bases from J, with 11 bases between. This CDR3 comprises 12 residues. The CDR3: CSVSGGLNEQFF. CDR3 sequence (DNA): TGCAGCGTTTCGGGGGGCCTCAATGAGCAGTTCTTC.

The genes are TRBV5-1 and TRBJ2-7, with 9 bases matching TRBD1. With V trimmed by 2 bases and J by 3 bases, 9 bases remained unmatched. Germline V gene sequence: CDR1 SGHRS, CDR2 YFSETQ. This CDR3 has 16 amino acids. CDR3 residues: CASSFPGTGSFYEQYF. The CDR3 bases are TGCGCCAGCAGCTTCCCTGGGACAGGGTCTTTCTACGAGCAGTACTTC.

The chain links TRBV12-5 to TRBJ1-2; D is perhaps TRBD1 (5 bases). CDR1 is LGHNT, CDR2 FRNRAP, per germline. Trimming took 1 base from V and 5 from J, leaving 8 bases between them. CDR3 size: 13 residues. The CDR3 nucleotides read TGTGCTAGTGGTTTGGGACAGCTTTATGGCTACACCTTC. It encodes CASGLGQLYGYTF. Variable domain in full (rest from reference TRBV12-5 and TRBJ1-2): DARVTQTPRHKVTEMGQEVTMRCQPILGHNTVFWYRQTMMQGLELLAYFRNRAPLDDSGMPKDRFSAEMPDATLATLKIQPSEPRDSAVYFCASGLGQLYGYTFGSGTRLTVV.

This chain joins TRBV3-1 and TRBJ1-2; D not resolved. The ends were cut back, 0 bases at V and 3 bases at J, with 11 bases in the middle. Germline V gene data show CDR1 as LGHDT and CDR2 as YNNKEL (reference sequence). CDR3 size: 15 residues. In DNA form, the CDR3 reads TGTGCCAGCAGCCAAGATCGCGGACGGGACTATGGCTACACCTTC. Residues: CASSQDRGRDYGYTF.

The V call is TRBV3-1, the J call TRBJ1-2, with D perhaps matching TRBD1 (5 bases). Germline V CDR1 and CDR2: LGHDT, YNNKEL (reference sequence). The CDR3 runs 13 residues. Trimming removed 5 bases at V and 5 bases at J, with 12 bases between. The CDR3 loop reads CASSSGTLYGYTF. CDR3 nucleotide sequence: TGTGCCAGCAGCTCAGGGACCCTTTATGGCTACACCTTC.

The chain uses TRBV11-2 and TRBJ2-7; D remains unclear. The V end lost 1 base, the J end lost 5 bases, and 9 bases lay between the germline ends. The germline V gene encodes CDR1 SGHAT and CDR2 FQNNGV. This CDR3 has 13 amino acids. This CDR3 reads CASSLGTPHEQYF. The CDR3 bases are TGTGCCAGCAGCTTAGGAACACCCCACGAGCAGTACTTC.

The rearrangement links TRBV20-1 to TRBJ2-1, with 13 bases lining up with TRBD2. The CDR3 loop spans 15 amino acids. V was pared by 6 bases and J by 6 bases, with 8 bases of the junction left unmatched. Germline V lookup: CDR1 DFQATT, CDR2 SNEGSKA (reference sequence). CDR3 nucleotides: TGCAGTGCCATCCAGGGACTAGCGGGAAGCAATGAGCAGTTCTTC. The encoded protein is CSAIQGLAGSNEQFF.

V usage is TRBV9 and J usage is TRBJ1-2; TRBD1 is a possible D gene (6 bases). Germline values: CDR1 SGDLS, CDR2 YYNGEE. V was shortened by 3 bases and J by 0 bases, with 15 bases between the two germline ends. The CDR3 is 16 amino acids. This chain's CDR3 is CASSDPKDRANYGYTF. CDR3 bases: TGTGCCAGCAGCGACCCTAAGGACAGAGCTAACTATGGCTACACCTTC. Full variable domain (outside the CDR3, taken from reference TRBV9 and TRBJ1-2): DSGVTQTPKHLITATGQRVTLRCSPRSGDLSVYWYQQSLDQGLQFLIQYYNGEERAKGNILERFSAQQFPDLHSELNLSSLELGDSALYFCASSDPKDRANYGYTFGSGTRLTVV.

This chain links TRBV5-6 with TRBJ2-7; a possible D gene is TRBD2 (6 bases). The CDR3 covers 13 residues. Trimming stripped 4 bases from V and 2 bases from J, with 10 bases between. Germline-derived CDR1 and CDR2 are SGHDT and YYEEEE. The CDR3 loop is CASSNGGTYEQYF. For the CDR3, the DNA is TGTGCCAGCAGCAACGGGGGTACCTACGAGCAGTACTTC.

V gene TRBV20-1 combines with J gene TRBJ2-1; D gene uncertain. The germline gives CDR1 DFQATT, CDR2 SNEGSKA (reference sequence). Trimming took off 3 bases at V and 1 base at J, with 7 bases between the two ends. The CDR3 contains 13 residues. This chain's CDR3 is CSASRSSYNEQFF. The CDR3 DNA is TGCAGTGCTAGCCGGAGTTCCTACAATGAGCAGTTCTTC.

V gene TRBV27 combines with J gene TRBJ2-5; no reliable D call. The V gene's germline CDR1 is MNHEY and CDR2 SMNVEV (reference sequence). Trimming shortened V by 5 bases and J by 1 base, and 17 bases separated the two germline ends. The CDR3 spans 16 residues. The CDR3 sequence: CASSPFTANPQETQYF. CDR3 DNA: TGTGCCAGCAGTCCGTTTACGGCGAACCCCCAAGAGACCCAGTACTTC.

The chain combines TRBV7-9 with TRBJ2-7, with D possibly TRBD1 on 5 matching bases. The germline V gene has CDR1 SEHNR and CDR2 FQNEAQ (reference sequence). The CDR3 spans 13 residues. V lost 4 bases and J 4 bases, leaving 11 bases between the germline ends. The CDR3 loop is CASSYQGLYEQYF. CDR3 DNA sequence: TGTGCCAGCAGCTACCAGGGTTTGTACGAGCAGTACTTC.